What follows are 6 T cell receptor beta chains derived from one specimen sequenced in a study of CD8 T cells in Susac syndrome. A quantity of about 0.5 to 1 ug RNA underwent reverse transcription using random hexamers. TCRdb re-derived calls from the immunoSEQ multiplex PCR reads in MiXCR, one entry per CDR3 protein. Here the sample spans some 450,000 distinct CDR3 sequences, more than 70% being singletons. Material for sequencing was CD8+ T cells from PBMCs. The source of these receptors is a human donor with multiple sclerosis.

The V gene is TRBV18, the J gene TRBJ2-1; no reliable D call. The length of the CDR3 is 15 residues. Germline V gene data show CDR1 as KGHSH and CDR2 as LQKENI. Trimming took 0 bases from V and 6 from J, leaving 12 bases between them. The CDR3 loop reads CASSPPYEYGNEQFF. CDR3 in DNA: TGTGCCAGCTCACCACCGTATGAGTACGGCAATGAGCAGTTCTTC. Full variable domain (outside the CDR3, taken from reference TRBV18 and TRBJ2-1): NAGVMQNPRHLVRRRGQEARLRCSPMKGHSHVYWYRQLPEEGLKFMVYLQKENIIDESGMPKERFSAEFPKEGPSILRIQQVVRGDSAAYFCASSPPYEYGNEQFFGPGTRLTVL.

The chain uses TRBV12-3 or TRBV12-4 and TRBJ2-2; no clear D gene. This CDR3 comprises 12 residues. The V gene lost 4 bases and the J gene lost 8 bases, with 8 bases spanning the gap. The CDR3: CASSSPAGELFF. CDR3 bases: TGTGCCAGCAGTTCTCCCGCAGGGGAGCTGTTTTTT.

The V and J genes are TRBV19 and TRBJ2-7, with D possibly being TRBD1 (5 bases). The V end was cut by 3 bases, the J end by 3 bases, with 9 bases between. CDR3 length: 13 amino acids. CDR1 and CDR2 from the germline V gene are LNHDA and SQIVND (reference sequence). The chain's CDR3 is CASSMGQSYEQYF. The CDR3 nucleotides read TGTGCCAGTAGTATGGGGCAGAGCTACGAGCAGTACTTC. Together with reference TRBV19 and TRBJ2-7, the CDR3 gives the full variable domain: DGGITQSPKYLFRKEGQNVTLSCEQNLNHDAMYWYRQDPGQGLRLIYYSQIVNDFQKGDIAEGYSVSREKKESFPLTVTSAQKNPTAFYLCASSMGQSYEQYFGPGTRLTVT.

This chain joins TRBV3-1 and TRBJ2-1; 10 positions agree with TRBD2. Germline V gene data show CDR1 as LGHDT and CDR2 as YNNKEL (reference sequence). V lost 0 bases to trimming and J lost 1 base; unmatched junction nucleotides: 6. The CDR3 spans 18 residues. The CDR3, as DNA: TGTGCCAGCAGCCAAGATCACCTAGCGGGAGTTTCCTACAATGAGCAGTTCTTC. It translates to CASSQDHLAGVSYNEQFF.

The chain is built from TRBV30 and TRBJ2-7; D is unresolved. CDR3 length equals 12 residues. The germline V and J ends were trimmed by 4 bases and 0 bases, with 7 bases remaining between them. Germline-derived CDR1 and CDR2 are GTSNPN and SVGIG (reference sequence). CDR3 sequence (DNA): TGTGCCTGGATCAAAGGCTCCTACGAGCAGTACTTC. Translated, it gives CAWIKGSYEQYF.

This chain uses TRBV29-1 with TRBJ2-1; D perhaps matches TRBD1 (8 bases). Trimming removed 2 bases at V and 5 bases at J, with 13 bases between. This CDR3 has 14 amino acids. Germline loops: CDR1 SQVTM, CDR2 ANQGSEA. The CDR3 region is CSVERTGRDNEQFF. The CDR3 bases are TGCAGCGTTGAACGGACAGGGAGGGACAATGAGCAGTTCTTC.